This T cell receptor beta chain stems from a study of PD-1 blockade in classical Hodgkin lymphoma. Study findings and constraints: Sources of repertoire differences remain undefined, possibly disease activity or prior therapy. Lower baseline TCR diversity marked trial partial responders and progressors. It was reported that newly diagnosed patients had less baseline TCR diversity than healthy donors.

The germline gives CDR1 SNHLY, CDR2 FYNNEI. CDR3 size: 14 residues. The J segment lost 4 bases and the V segment lost 4 bases, leaving 3 bases of the junction unmatched. Every patient was affected by relapse after autologous stem cell transplantation, while exposure to brentuximab vedotin was not uniform. Patients reached a best response of complete response, partial response or progressive disease. Using immunoSEQ multiplex PCR, the repertoire was profiled, and TCRdb retains in-frame clones only, with some absent. The repertoire has about 58,000 clones, 88% of them found once; the top ten carry roughly 5%. This clone turned up a few times. The antigen is not known.

The source was peripheral blood mononuclear cells (PBMCs), collected before the second cycle of nivolumab. This sequence originates from a human donor with classical Hodgkin lymphoma. This sequence joins TRBV2 and TRBJ1-5; 8 nucleotides line up with TRBD1. The CDR3 nucleotides are TGTGCCAGCAGTGGACAGGGGATGAATCAGCCCCAGCATTTT. Protein sequence: CASSGQGMNQPQHF.